The 22 T cell receptor beta chains reported below all come from one sample, sequenced in a study of somatic mutations in cytotoxic T cells in rheumatoid arthritis. Produced via immunoSEQ multiplex PCR; TCRdb's table is partial and in-frame only. The sample lists about 10,000 clones, roughly 80% occurring once. The sequenced sample consisted of CD8+ T cells sorted from blood. Receptor source: a man aged 50 to 59 in good health.

V and J are TRBV27 and TRBJ2-7; 9 bases fit TRBD1. The CDR3 consists of 14 residues. V lost 5 bases, J lost 5 bases, and 7 bases stayed unmatched. Germline-derived CDR1 and CDR2 are MNHEY and SMNVEV (reference sequence). DNA of the CDR3: TGTGCCAGCAGTGTAACAGGGGGCGTTCACGAGCAGTACTTC. Translated: CASSVTGGVHEQYF.

The V gene is TRBV5-4, the J gene TRBJ2-7; TRBD2 agrees at 9 bases. In germline, CDR1 is SGHNT, CDR2 YYREEE (reference sequence). This CDR3 spans 14 amino acids. With 4 bases clipped from V and 0 bases from J, the junction kept 2 bases outside the gene matches. The CDR3 DNA is TGTGCCAGCAGCCCGGGACTAGCCTCCTACGAGCAGTACTTC. This encodes CASSPGLASYEQYF.

This clone was seen a few times. This sequence joins TRBV6-5 and TRBJ2-7, with D possibly being TRBD1 (6 bases). V was clipped by 7 bases and J by 0 bases, with 16 bases between them. CDR1 and CDR2 from the germline V gene are MNHEY and SVGAGI. The CDR3 extends over 15 amino acids. CDR3 bases: TGTGCCAGCAACGAAGGTCAGGGGTCCTCCTACGAGCAGTACTTC. Protein product: CASNEGQGSSYEQYF.

This clone was seen a few times. This chain joins TRBV6-5 and TRBJ2-7; the match to TRBD1 covers 8 bases. The germline V gene encodes CDR1 MNHEY and CDR2 SVGAGI. V was clipped by 2 bases and J by 3 bases; unmatched bases: 6. The CDR3 has 15 residues. The CDR3 is CASSYGQGEVYEQYF. The CDR3 DNA is TGTGCCAGCAGTTACGGACAGGGAGAAGTCTACGAGCAGTACTTC.

V gene TRBV28 combines with J gene TRBJ1-2, with 7 bases aligning to TRBD1. This CDR3 region has 16 residues. Germline CDR1 and CDR2: MDHEN and SYDVKM. V was pared by 4 bases and J by 0 bases, with 8 bases of the junction left unmatched. Here the CDR3 reads CASSSGTVVSNYGYTF. The CDR3, as DNA: TGTGCCAGCAGTTCCGGGACAGTGGTGTCTAACTATGGCTACACCTTC.

This chain joins TRBV2 and TRBJ2-7; D is possibly TRBD1 (6 bases). The V end lost 6 bases, the J end lost 4 bases, and 10 bases lay between the germline ends. In germline, CDR1 is SNHLY, CDR2 FYNNEI. The CDR3 is made up of 12 amino acids. CDR3 sequence reads: CASRQGGYEQYF. CDR3 coding DNA: TGTGCCAGCAGACAGGGTGGTTACGAGCAGTACTTC.

The V and J genes are TRBV28 and TRBJ2-7; D is undetermined. The V gene lost 6 bases and the J gene lost 3 bases, with 21 bases spanning the gap. This CDR3 region has 16 residues. Germline V gene data show CDR1 as MDHEN and CDR2 as SYDVKM. The CDR3 loop is CASSAMSPGSYYEQYF. The CDR3 DNA sequence: TGTGCCAGCAGCGCCATGTCTCCAGGCAGCTACTACGAGCAGTACTTC.

A few counts support this clone. The chain combines TRBV5-6 with TRBJ1-4; D gene ambiguous. The CDR3 contains 19 residues. V gave up 7 bases and J gave up 0 bases, with 25 bases separating them. Per the germline V gene, CDR1 is SGHDT and CDR2 is YYEEEE. The CDR3, as DNA: TGTGCCAGCGTCCTCGATGTGCATGCGGGAATGGCAACTAATGAAAAACTGTTTTTT. Its translation is CASVLDVHAGMATNEKLFF.

This clone showed up just a few times. This chain links TRBV4-1 with TRBJ1-1; D not resolved. The CDR3 runs 13 residues. Trimming shortened V by 5 bases and J by 0 bases, and 7 bases separated the two germline ends. The germline CDR1 and CDR2 sequences are MGHRA and YSYEKL. CDR3 in amino acids: CASSAHMNTEAFF. The CDR3 DNA is TGCGCCAGCAGCGCCCACATGAACACTGAAGCTTTCTTT.

This clone is labeled medium-sized. The CDR3 sequence: CASSFTQLYGYTF. The DNA of the CDR3 is TGTGCCAGCAGCTTCACACAGCTCTATGGCTACACCTTC. The chain couples TRBV5-6 to TRBJ1-2, with D unresolved. V lost 2 bases and J lost 4, with 9 bases in between. CDR3 size: 13 residues. The germline V gene has CDR1 SGHDT and CDR2 YYEEEE.

This clone came up a few times. CDR3 nucleotide sequence: TGCGCCAGCAGCCCGAGCTCGGGGGGGAACACCGGGGAGCTGTTTTTT. It translates to CASSPSSGGNTGELFF. V usage is TRBV4-1 and J usage is TRBJ2-2, with TRBD2 identical over 7 bases. This CDR3 spans 16 amino acids. Germline lookup yields CDR1 MGHRA and CDR2 YSYEKL. The junction had 6 bases not matched to a gene; V was cut back by 4 bases and J by 1 base.

The J gene is TRBJ2-2, the V gene TRBV15; D gene ambiguous. CDR1 LNHNV and CDR2 YYDKDF come from the germline V gene (reference sequence). The V end lost 1 base, the J end lost 3 bases, and 9 bases lay between the germline ends. This CDR3 has 15 residues. This CDR3 reads CATSRAQRDTGELFF. CDR3 bases: TGTGCCACCAGCAGAGCTCAAAGAGACACCGGGGAGCTGTTTTTT.

The chain carries TRBV27 and TRBJ1-2, with D unresolved. CDR3 length equals 14 residues. Per the germline V gene, CDR1 is MNHEY and CDR2 is SMNVEV (reference sequence). Trimming took 2 bases from V and 1 from J, leaving 8 bases between them. The CDR3 is CASSLARSNYGYTF. CDR3 bases: TGTGCCAGCAGTTTAGCTCGCAGTAACTATGGCTACACCTTC.

This clone appeared once. V gene TRBV28 combines with J gene TRBJ2-1; 10 positions agree with TRBD1. V lost 6 bases to trimming and J lost 7 bases; unmatched junction nucleotides: 6. The germline gives CDR1 MDHEN, CDR2 SYDVKM. The CDR3 spans 14 residues. The CDR3 sequence: CASSTTGGGNEQFF. CDR3 coding DNA: TGTGCCAGCAGCACGACAGGGGGCGGGAATGAGCAGTTCTTC.

V and J are TRBV5-8 and TRBJ2-3, with 7 nucleotides matching TRBD1. The CDR3 loop spans 15 amino acids. Losses at the gene ends were 4 bases for V and 0 bases for J; bases not matched to a gene: 5. Germline CDR1 reads SGHTS; CDR2 reads YDEGEE. The CDR3 nucleotides are TGTGCCAGCAGCCTCGAGACAGGGAGCACAGATACGCAGTATTTT. Its translation: CASSLETGSTDTQYF.

This sequence joins TRBV28 and TRBJ2-1; 8 bases map to TRBD2. This CDR3 contains 14 residues. Per the germline V gene, CDR1 is MDHEN and CDR2 is SYDVKM. The V gene end was trimmed by 6 bases and the J gene end by 4 bases; junction bases not matched to a gene: 5. Here the CDR3 DNA reads TGTGCCAGCAGCCCGGGGGGGCGGTACAATGAGCAGTTCTTC. It specifies CASSPGGRYNEQFF.

Only a few counts were recorded for this clone. The CDR3 DNA reads TGTGCCTGGAGTGCGACAGGCGGCTACGAGCAGTACTTC. Translating it yields CAWSATGGYEQYF. V and J are TRBV30 and TRBJ2-7; D may be TRBD1 (6 bases). V was cut by 1 base and J by 3 bases, with 10 bases left in between. This CDR3 is 13 amino acids long. CDR1 is GTSNPN, CDR2 SVGIG, per germline (reference sequence).

The rearrangement uses TRBV28 and TRBJ1-1; D remains unclear. This CDR3 has 14 residues. Per the germline V gene, CDR1 is MDHEN and CDR2 is SYDVKM. The V gene lost 6 bases and the J gene lost 3 bases, with 14 bases spanning the gap. CDR3: CASSFLVGDTEAFF. In nucleotides, the CDR3 is TGTGCCAGCAGCTTCCTGGTCGGGGACACTGAAGCTTTCTTT.

The chain combines TRBV28 with TRBJ1-4; D may be TRBD1 (5 bases). Trimming took off 5 bases at V and 11 bases at J, with 15 bases between the two ends. From germline, CDR1 is MDHEN and CDR2 SYDVKM. There are 13 residues in the CDR3. The CDR3: CASSAGSPDKLFF. The CDR3 nucleotides read TGTGCCAGCAGTGCAGGGTCCCCTGACAAACTGTTTTTT.

The chain couples TRBV19 to TRBJ2-5; D perhaps matches TRBD2 (5 bases). The CDR3 has 18 amino acids. V shed 1 base and J shed 5 bases, with 23 bases lying between them. The V gene's germline CDR1 is LNHDA and CDR2 SQIVND (reference sequence). The CDR3 here is CASSIGVIMDRGGETQYF. In DNA form, the CDR3 reads TGTGCCAGTAGTATAGGCGTTATCATGGACCGTGGCGGGGAGACCCAGTACTTC.

The chain uses TRBV5-1 and TRBJ2-7; 11 bases fit TRBD2. The CDR3 is 15 residues long. V was clipped by 1 base and J by 1 base; unmatched bases: 1. CDR1 and CDR2 (germline): SGHRS, YFSETQ. CDR3 in amino acids: CASSLTSGSSYEQYF. The CDR3 coding sequence is TGCGCCAGCAGCTTGACTAGCGGGAGTTCCTACGAGCAGTACTTC.

The chain recombines TRBV2 with TRBJ2-1, with D maybe TRBD2 (7 bases). The V end was cut by 3 bases, the J end by 2 bases, with 20 bases between. CDR1 SNHLY and CDR2 FYNNEI come from the germline V gene. The CDR3 runs 18 residues. The DNA for the CDR3 is TGTGCCAGCAGTGATGGGGGGCTGGAGCGGGGAACCTACAATGAGCAGTTCTTC. Translated: CASSDGGLERGTYNEQFF.